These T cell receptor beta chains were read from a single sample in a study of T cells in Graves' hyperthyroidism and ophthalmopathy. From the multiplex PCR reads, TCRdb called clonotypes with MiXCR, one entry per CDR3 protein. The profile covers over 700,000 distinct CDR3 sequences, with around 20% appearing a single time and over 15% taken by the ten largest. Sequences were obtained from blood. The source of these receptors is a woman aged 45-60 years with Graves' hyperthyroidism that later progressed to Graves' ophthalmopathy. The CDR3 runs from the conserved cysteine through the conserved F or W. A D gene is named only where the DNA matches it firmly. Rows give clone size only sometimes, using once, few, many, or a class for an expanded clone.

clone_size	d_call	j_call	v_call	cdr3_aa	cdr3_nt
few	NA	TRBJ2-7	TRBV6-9	CASSSGHLYYEQYF	TGTGCCAGCAGTTCGGGGCACCTTTACTACGAGCAGTACTTC
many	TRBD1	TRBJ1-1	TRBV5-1	CASSTGQGGTEAFF	TGCGCCAGCAGCACCGGACAGGGGGGCACTGAAGCTTTCTTT
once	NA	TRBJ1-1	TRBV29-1	CSGAENTEAFF	TGCAGCGGGGCAGAAAACACTGAAGCTTTCTTT
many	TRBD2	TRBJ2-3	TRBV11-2	CASSLEGGDTDTQYF	TGTGCCAGCAGCTTAGAGGGAGGGGACACAGATACGCAGTATTTT
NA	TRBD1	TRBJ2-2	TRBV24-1	CATSAAPGTGDDTGELFF	TGTGCCACCAGTGCCGCGCCCGGGACAGGGGACGACACCGGGGAGCTGTTTTTT
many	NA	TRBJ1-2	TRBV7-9	CASSLEVYNYGYTF	TGTGCCAGCAGCTTAGAGGTGTACAACTATGGCTACACCTTC
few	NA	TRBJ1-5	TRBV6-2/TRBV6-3	CASSTDSLWENQPQHF	TGTGCCAGCAGTACGGACAGTTTGTGGGAAAATCAGCCCCAGCATTTT
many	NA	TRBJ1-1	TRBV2	CANLRGASGTEAFF	TGTGCCAACCTGAGGGGGGCGTCGGGCACTGAAGCTTTCTTT
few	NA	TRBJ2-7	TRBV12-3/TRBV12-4	CASSAWTGEQYF	TGTGCCAGCAGCGCTTGGACCGGCGAGCAGTACTTC
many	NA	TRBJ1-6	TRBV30	CAWGQGPTSQSPLHF	TGTGCCTGGGGTCAAGGCCCGACGTCTCAATCACCCCTCCACTTT
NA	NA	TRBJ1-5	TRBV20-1	CSAYRNSNQPQHF	TGCAGTGCTTACAGGAATAGCAATCAGCCCCAGCATTTT
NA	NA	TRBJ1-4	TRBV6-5	CASSYSHRAEKLFF	TGTGCCAGCAGTTACTCGCACAGGGCAGAAAAACTGTTTTTT
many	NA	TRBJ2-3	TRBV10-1	CASSDRDSTDTQYF	TGCGCCAGCAGTGATCGTGATAGCACAGATACGCAGTATTTT
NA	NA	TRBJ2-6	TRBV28	CASSGTAGANVLTF	TGTGCCAGCAGCGGGACCGCAGGGGCCAACGTCCTGACTTTC
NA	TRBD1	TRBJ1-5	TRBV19	CASSRYGQDNQPQHF	TGTGCCAGTAGTCGTTACGGACAGGACAATCAGCCCCAGCATTTT
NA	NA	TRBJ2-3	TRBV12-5	CASGGALEDTQYF	TGTGCTAGTGGTGGAGCCCTGGAAGATACGCAGTATTTT
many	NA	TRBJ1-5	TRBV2	CASNAGRDQPQHF	TGTGCCAGCAATGCGGGGCGCGATCAGCCCCAGCATTTT
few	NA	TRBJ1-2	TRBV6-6	CASSYSHPGAGNYGYTF	TGTGCCAGCAGTTACTCCCACCCAGGGGCCGGGAACTATGGCTACACCTTC
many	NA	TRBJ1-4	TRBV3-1	CASSQDPPGVGEKLFF	TGTGCCAGCAGCCAAGATCCCCCAGGGGTCGGGGAAAAACTGTTTTTT
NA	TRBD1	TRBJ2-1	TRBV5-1	CASSSLQGISNEQFF	TGCGCCAGCAGCTCTTTACAGGGGATTAGTAATGAGCAGTTCTTC
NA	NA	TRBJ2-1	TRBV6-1	CASRSSYNEQFF	TGTGCCAGCAGGAGCTCCTACAATGAGCAGTTCTTC
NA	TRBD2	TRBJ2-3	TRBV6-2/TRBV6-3	CASGGGPWNTQYF	TGTGCCAGCGGCGGGGGGCCATGGAATACGCAGTATTTT
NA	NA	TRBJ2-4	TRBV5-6	CASSSGTKNIQYF	TGTGCCAGCAGCTCGGGGACCAAAAACATTCAGTACTTC
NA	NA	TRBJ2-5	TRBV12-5	CASKGVRETQYF	TGTGCTAGTAAAGGAGTCCGAGAGACCCAGTACTTC
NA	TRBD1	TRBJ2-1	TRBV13	CASSYDRVGNEQFF	TGTGCCAGCAGTTACGACAGGGTAGGCAATGAGCAGTTCTTC
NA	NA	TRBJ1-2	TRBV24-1	CATKITDGANYGYTF	TGTGCCACCAAAATAACGGACGGAGCTAACTATGGCTACACCTTC
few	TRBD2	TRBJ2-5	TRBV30	CAVAGGVRGAQYF	TGTGCTGTAGCGGGGGGGGTCCGGGGGGCCCAGTACTTC
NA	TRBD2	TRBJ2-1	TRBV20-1	CSARSLAGDYKEQFF	TGCAGTGCTAGATCCCTAGCGGGGGATTACAAAGAGCAGTTCTTC
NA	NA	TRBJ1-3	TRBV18	CASSPPDLSGNTIYF	TGTGCCAGCTCACCACCAGACCTCTCTGGAAACACCATATATTTT
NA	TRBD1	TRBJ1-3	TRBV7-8	CASSDPGQGEVGNTIYF	TGTGCCAGCAGCGACCCGGGACAGGGGGAAGTTGGAAACACCATATATTTT
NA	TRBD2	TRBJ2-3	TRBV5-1	CASTSTLAGEVDTQYF	TGCGCCAGCACCTCAACTCTAGCGGGGGAAGTAGATACGCAGTATTTT
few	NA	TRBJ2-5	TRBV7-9	CASSLGWGDQETQYF	TGTGCCAGCAGCCTTGGGTGGGGGGACCAAGAGACCCAGTACTTC
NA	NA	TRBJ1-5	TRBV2	CASSGMGVQPQHF	TGTGCCAGCAGTGGTATGGGGGTTCAGCCCCAGCATTTT
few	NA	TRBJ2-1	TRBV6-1	CASSGSFTGNEQFF	TGTGCCAGCAGTGGAAGCTTTACAGGGAATGAGCAGTTCTTC
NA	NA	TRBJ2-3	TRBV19	CASSVNARDTQYF	TGTGCCAGTAGTGTCAACGCGAGAGATACGCAGTATTTT
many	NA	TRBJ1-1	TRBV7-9	CASSPAGPPVNTEAFF	TGTGCCAGCAGCCCTGCCGGGCCCCCCGTGAACACTGAAGCTTTCTTT
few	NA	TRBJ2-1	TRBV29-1	CSVSPTDNEQFF	TGCAGCGTCTCCCCGACAGACAATGAGCAGTTCTTC
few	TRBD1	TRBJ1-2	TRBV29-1	CSDRVSGGGGYTF	TGCAGCGATAGAGTTTCAGGGGGCGGAGGCTACACCTTC
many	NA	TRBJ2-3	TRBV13	CASSLYTGLADTQYF	TGTGCCAGCAGCTTATATACAGGGTTGGCAGATACGCAGTATTTT
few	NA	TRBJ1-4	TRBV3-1	CASSQGSGRNEKLFF	TGTGCCAGCAGCCAAGGTTCTGGACGGAATGAAAAACTGTTTTTT
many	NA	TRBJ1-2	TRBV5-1	CASSLDSEAANYGYTF	TGCGCCAGCAGCTTGGACAGTGAAGCCGCTAACTATGGCTACACCTTC
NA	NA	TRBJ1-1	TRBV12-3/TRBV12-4	CASSRANGNTEAFF	TGTGCCAGCAGTCGCGCCAACGGGAACACTGAAGCTTTCTTT
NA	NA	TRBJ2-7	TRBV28	CASRLTLDGAWVQQYF	TGTGCCAGCAGACTAACCTTGGATGGGGCCTGGGTTCAGCAGTACTTC
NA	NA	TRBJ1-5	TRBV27	CASSDLYSNQPQHF	TGTGCCAGCAGCGACCTTTATAGCAATCAGCCCCAGCATTTT
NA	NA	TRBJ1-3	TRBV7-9	CASSSYPARTASSGNTIYF	TGTGCCAGCAGCTCCTACCCTGCCAGGACCGCGAGCTCTGGAAACACCATATATTTT
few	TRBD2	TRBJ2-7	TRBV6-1	CASSEGGLASGYEQYF	TGTGCCAGCAGTGAAGGCGGCTTGGCTAGCGGCTACGAGCAGTACTTC
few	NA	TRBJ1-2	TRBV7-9	CASSFLQGIDYGYTF	TGTGCCAGCAGCTTTTTGCAGGGTATTGACTATGGCTACACCTTC
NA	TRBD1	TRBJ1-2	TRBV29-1	CSVERGQGYTF	TGCAGCGTTGAAAGGGGACAGGGCTACACCTTC
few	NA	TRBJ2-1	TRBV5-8	CASSLAAATSNEQFF	TGTGCCAGCAGCTTGGCGGCCGCGACTAGCAATGAGCAGTTCTTC
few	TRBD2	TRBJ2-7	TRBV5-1	CASSLVSRGAGYEQYF	TGCGCCAGCAGCTTGGTCTCTCGGGGAGCGGGATACGAGCAGTACTTC
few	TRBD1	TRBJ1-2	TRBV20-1	CSVRTGANYGYTF	TGCAGTGTCCGTACAGGGGCCAACTATGGCTACACCTTC
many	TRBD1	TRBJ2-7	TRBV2	CASSRTGTGPYEQYF	TGTGCCAGCAGTCGAACCGGGACAGGGCCCTACGAGCAGTACTTC
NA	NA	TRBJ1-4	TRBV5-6	CASSLEWQGTEKLFF	TGTGCCAGCAGCTTGGAATGGCAGGGTACTGAAAAACTGTTTTTT
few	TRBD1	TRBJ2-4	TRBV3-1	CASSPIGQGGAQYF	TGTGCCAGCAGCCCCATAGGACAGGGGGGAGCTCAGTACTTC